This paragraph covers one T cell receptor beta chain sequence. The assay was immunoSEQ multiplex PCR, and TCRdb's table has in-frame clones only and misses some. Found here are 60,000 to 75,000 clones, around 94% of them singletons; the top ten hold about 1.5%. The germline gives CDR1 SGHTA, CDR2 FQGNSA. The length of the CDR3 is 13 residues. Trimming pared 5 bases from V and 4 bases from J, leaving 11 bases between. These data originate in a study of T cell clonotyping in hematopoietic cell transplantation. The receptor was isolated from a man in his forties or fifties in good health. Some clones in this sample may be carry-over from other donors' samples. V gene TRBV7-2 combines with J gene TRBJ1-2; weak D call: TRBD1 (6 bases). The sample comprised peripheral blood mononuclear cells. This CDR3 reads CASSQDSSYGYTF. CDR3 sequence (DNA): TGTGCCAGCAGCCAGGACAGTTCCTATGGCTACACCTTC.